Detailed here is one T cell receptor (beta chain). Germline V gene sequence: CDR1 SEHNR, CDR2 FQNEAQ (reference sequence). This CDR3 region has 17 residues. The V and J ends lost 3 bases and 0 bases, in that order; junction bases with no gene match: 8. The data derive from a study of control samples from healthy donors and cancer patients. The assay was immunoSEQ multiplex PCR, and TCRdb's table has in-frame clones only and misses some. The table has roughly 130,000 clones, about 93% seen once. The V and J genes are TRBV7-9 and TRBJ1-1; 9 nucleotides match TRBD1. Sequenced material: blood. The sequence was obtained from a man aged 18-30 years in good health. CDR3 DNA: TGTGCCAGCAGCTTTGTAACAGGGGGCCCCATGAACACTGAAGCTTTCTTT. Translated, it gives CASSFVTGGPMNTEAFF.